The next 21 T cell receptor beta chains were all read from a single sample in a study of human T cells and chemical hapten exposure. TCRdb re-analysed the RACE reads in MiXCR, keeping a single row per CDR3 protein. The sample holds some 400,000 distinct CDR3 sequences, more than 4.5% seen once. Time point indicated: patch test 1, 2 weeks after DPC sensitization. Treatment described: therapeutic diphenylcyclopropenone sensitization with weekly scalp DPC. Sequencing was performed on whole blood, taken in connection with sensitization to the hapten diphenylcyclopropenone (DPC). These TCRs come from a woman aged 45 to 65 with alopecia areata. Some clones in this sample may be carry-over from other donors' samples.

This clonotype was detected a few times. V gene TRBV18 combines with J gene TRBJ1-1, with a possible D match to TRBD1 (6 bases). The CDR3 sequence is 14 residues long. CDR1 KGHSH and CDR2 LQKENI come from the germline V gene. V was pared by 3 bases and J by 6 bases, with 14 bases between. CDR3 sequence (DNA): TGTGCCAGCTCACCGCCCGGGGGCAAGGCTGAAGCTTTCTTT. Translation: CASSPPGGKAEAFF.

Here the CDR3 DNA reads TGTGCCAGCACCCAGACAGGGACTGGCTACACCTTC. Translated: CASTQTGTGYTF. The gene calls are TRBV6-5 and TRBJ1-2; TRBD1 aligns across 7 bases. The germline V gene has CDR1 MNHEY and CDR2 SVGAGI. V shed 7 bases, J shed 7 bases, and the junction held 6 bases outside the gene matches. CDR3 length: 12 amino acids.

This clonotype was recorded at least ten times. The chain employs TRBV7-9 and TRBJ1-4; the match to TRBD1 covers 9 bases. The CDR3 is 18 residues long. Germline CDR1 reads SEHNR; CDR2 reads FQNEAQ (reference sequence). The trim removed 2 bases at V and 2 bases at J, leaving 9 bases unmatched. This CDR3 reads CASSLISGQGTTNEKLFF. The CDR3 DNA reads as TGTGCCAGCAGCTTAATATCCGGACAGGGGACGACTAATGAAAAACTGTTTTTT.

Only a few counts were recorded for this clonotype. The chain has TRBV5-4 and TRBJ1-3, with D possibly TRBD1 on 5 matching bases. The germline V gene encodes CDR1 SGHNT and CDR2 YYREEE (reference sequence). Trimming removed 1 base at V and 0 bases at J, with 8 bases between. The CDR3 length is 15 residues. Here the CDR3 DNA reads TGTGCCAGCAGCTTGTGGGGCAGCTCTGGAAACACCATATATTTT. Protein sequence: CASSLWGSSGNTIYF. The entire variable domain, with the rest obtained from reference TRBV5-4 and TRBJ1-3, is as follows: ETGVTQSPTHLIKTRGQQVTLRCSSQSGHNTVSWYQQALGQGPQFIFQYYREEENGRGNFPPRFSGLQFPNYSSELNVNALELDDSALYLCASSLWGSSGNTIYFGEGSWLTVV.

This clonotype was detected a few times. The rearrangement uses TRBV6-6 and TRBJ1-6, with D perhaps TRBD1 (6 bases). CDR1 is MNHNY, CDR2 SVGAGI, per germline (reference sequence). V gave up 6 bases and J gave up 5 bases, with 14 bases separating them. The CDR3 contains 15 residues. CDR3 sequence: CASRPSDRDNSPLHF. CDR3 nucleotide sequence: TGTGCCAGCAGACCCTCGGACAGAGATAATTCACCCCTCCACTTT.

CDR3 sequence: CASSPSYTDTQYF. CDR3 DNA: TGTGCCAGCAGCCCGAGCTACACAGATACGCAGTATTTT. The chain has TRBV7-2 and TRBJ2-3; D is unresolved. Trimming took 5 bases from V and 2 from J, leaving 8 bases between them. The CDR3 has 13 amino acids. Looked up from germline, CDR1 is SGHTA and CDR2 is FQGNSA.

This clonotype appeared many times. V usage is TRBV27 and J usage is TRBJ1-1; D not certain. This CDR3 contains 11 residues. The germline CDR1 and CDR2 sequences are MNHEY and SMNVEV (reference sequence). V shed 2 bases and J shed 11 bases, with 9 bases lying between them. The chain's CDR3 is CASSLGRAAFF. The CDR3 region has the DNA TGTGCCAGCAGTTTAGGGAGGGCGGCTTTCTTT.

This clonotype was seen a few times. This sequence joins TRBV10-3 and TRBJ1-2; D gene unclear. V gave up 4 bases and J gave up 7 bases, with 10 bases separating them. This CDR3 has 12 amino acids. The V gene's germline CDR1 is ENHRY and CDR2 SYGVKD. CDR3 in amino acids: CAISGGEGGYTF. The CDR3, as DNA: TGTGCCATCAGTGGTGGGGAGGGTGGCTACACCTTC.

The chain employs TRBV7-6 and TRBJ2-7, with 11 positions matching TRBD1. In germline, CDR1 is SGHVS, CDR2 FNYEAQ. CDR3 length: 17 residues. V was pared by 0 bases and J by 7 bases, with 11 bases of the junction left unmatched. CDR3 sequence (DNA): TGTGCCAGCAGCTTAGCGCCTCCCGGGACAGGGGGGAGAGAGCAGTACTTC. This codes for CASSLAPPGTGGREQYF.

This clonotype was counted a few times. This chain connects TRBV10-2 to TRBJ2-4; D is undetermined. Germline assignment: CDR1 WSHSY and CDR2 SAAADI. CDR3 size: 13 residues. V dropped 6 bases and J dropped 7 bases, with 13 bases sitting between them. The chain's CDR3 is CASRISLSNIQYF. The CDR3 DNA reads TGCGCCAGCAGAATTAGCCTCTCTAACATTCAGTACTTC.

This clonotype was observed many times. The CDR3 region is CASSLVPGAINEQFF. CDR3 bases: TGTGCCAGCAGCTTAGTTCCGGGGGCGATAAATGAGCAGTTCTTC. The chain links TRBV7-9 to TRBJ2-1; D may be TRBD1 or TRBD2 (6 bases each). Trimming stripped 1 base from V and 7 bases from J, with 14 bases between. The CDR3 length is 15 residues. Per germline, CDR1 SEHNR and CDR2 FQNEAQ (reference sequence).

This clonotype has a handful of counts. This chain links TRBV30 with TRBJ1-1, with D uncertain. The CDR3 extends over 14 amino acids. Germline V gene data show CDR1 as GTSNPN and CDR2 as SVGIG (reference sequence). V shed 1 base and J shed 6 bases, with 15 bases lying between them. The CDR3 DNA sequence: TGTGCCTGGAGTGCACCTTTCGAGAGATCTGAAGCTTTCTTT. Protein product: CAWSAPFERSEAFF.

This clonotype was seen ten or more times. The V and J genes are TRBV7-9 and TRBJ2-1, with TRBD2 as a possible D gene (5 bases). Trimming cost V 3 bases and J 0 bases, with 9 bases left between them. CDR1 and CDR2 from the germline V gene are SEHNR and FQNEAQ (reference sequence). The CDR3 covers 15 residues. CDR3 loop: CASSFQEASYNEQFF. CDR3 DNA: TGTGCCAGCAGCTTCCAGGAGGCCTCCTACAATGAGCAGTTCTTC.

The chain has TRBV12-5 and TRBJ1-2; D unresolved. V lost 6 bases to trimming and J lost 3 bases, with 20 bases between them. In germline, CDR1 is LGHNT, CDR2 FRNRAP. CDR3 length: 16 residues. CDR3 sequence: CASGPFGEVTDYGYTF. The CDR3 DNA follows: TGTGCTAGTGGCCCTTTTGGGGAGGTTACGGACTATGGCTACACCTTC.

This clonotype was recorded once. This clone may be a read error of a much larger clone one base away. This rearrangement joins TRBV9 to TRBJ2-2; a weak D match, TRBD2 (5 bases). The V end was cut by 4 bases, the J end by 5 bases, with 18 bases between. CDR3 size: 16 residues. Germline V gene sequence: CDR1 SGDLS, CDR2 YYNGEE. Written as DNA, the CDR3 is TGTGCCAGCAGCCCGACGGGGTTCGTATGGACCGGGGAGCTGTTTTTT. Its protein is CASSPTGFVWTGELFF.

This clonotype was observed many times. The V gene is TRBV20-1, the J gene TRBJ2-1; 14 nucleotides match TRBD2. The CDR3 totals 13 residues. V shed 6 bases, J shed 9 bases, and the junction held 4 bases outside the gene matches. CDR1 is DFQATT, CDR2 SNEGSKA, per germline (reference sequence). CDR3 sequence reads: CSAQGLAGVEQFF. In DNA, the CDR3 is TGCAGTGCACAGGGACTAGCGGGGGTTGAGCAGTTCTTC.

At least ten counts were recorded for this clonotype. V is TRBV20-1 and J is TRBJ2-7; TRBD2 agrees at 10 bases. Per the germline V gene, CDR1 is DFQATT and CDR2 is SNEGSKA (reference sequence). With V trimmed by 3 bases and J by 6 bases, 8 bases remained unmatched. CDR3 length: 14 amino acids. The CDR3 spells CSASKTSGSGEQYF. CDR3 sequence (DNA): TGCAGTGCTAGCAAGACTAGCGGGTCGGGCGAGCAGTACTTC.

The chain links TRBV13 to TRBJ1-5; D is possibly TRBD1 (5 bases). V lost 3 bases to trimming and J lost 5 bases, with 14 bases between them. This CDR3 is built from 15 residues. The germline V gene encodes CDR1 PRHDT and CDR2 FYEKMQ (reference sequence). The CDR3 nucleotides read TGTGCCAGCAGCTTGGGGCCTTCCAGCCATCAGCCCCAGCATTTT. Translated, it gives CASSLGPSSHQPQHF.

In this sample, this clonotype turned up a few times. The chain employs TRBV29-1 and TRBJ2-2, with D tentatively TRBD1 (6 bases). Germline assignment: CDR1 SQVTM and CDR2 ANQGSEA. Trimming stripped 5 bases from V and 7 bases from J, with 14 bases between. The CDR3 has 13 residues. CDR3 in amino acids: CSVLPGTSGELFF. The CDR3 DNA reads TGCAGCGTTCTTCCAGGGACAAGCGGGGAGCTGTTTTTT.

This chain's CDR3 is CASSQGSWVTPEAFF. The CDR3 nucleotides read TGTGCCAGCAGCCAGGGATCTTGGGTAACCCCTGAAGCTTTCTTT. V gene TRBV16 combines with J gene TRBJ1-1; no clear D. The CDR3 consists of 15 residues. The germline CDR1 and CDR2 sequences are KGHSY and FQNENV. V was shortened by 3 bases and J by 6 bases, with 17 bases between the two germline ends. The full variable domain, its missing parts supplied by reference TRBV16 and TRBJ1-1, is GEEVAQTPKHLVRGEGQKAKLYCAPIKGHSYVFWYQQVLKNEFKFLISFQNENVFDETGMPKERFSAKCLPNSPCSLEIQATKLEDSAVYFCASSQGSWVTPEAFFGQGTRLTVV.

There are many counts of this clonotype. The J gene is TRBJ1-1, the V gene TRBV7-6; 7 nucleotides match TRBD1. Losses at the gene ends were 10 bases for V and 5 bases for J; bases not matched to a gene: 13. Germline-derived CDR1 and CDR2 are SGHVS and FNYEAQ. CDR3 length: 14 amino acids. The CDR3 protein is CATTRQGGETEAFF. For the CDR3, the DNA is TGTGCCACCACCCGACAGGGCGGTGAAACTGAAGCTTTCTTT.